This T cell receptor beta chain derives from a study of early stage breast cancer tumors. Background on the study: Most invasive tumors, about 75% of the 16, were ER+/PR+/HER2-. The ER+/PR+/HER2- tumors included about 8 ductal and a few lobular carcinomas.

V was cut by 3 bases and J by 10 bases, with 16 bases left in between. Germline lookup yields CDR1 SGHNT and CDR2 YYREEE (reference sequence). The CDR3 has 13 amino acids. This clone occurred a few times. Antigen: not known. Sequenced by immunoSEQ multiplex PCR; TCRdb stores in-frame clones only, minus some. In the table there are about 36,000 clones, 70% to 80% of which are singletons. Whole-study results and caveats: Enriched TCRB sequences shared across patients were mostly commonly generated sequences. Tumors had approximately 2.5-fold higher T cell density and higher clonality than adjacent normal breast tissue.

This receptor was identified in a person in their sixties with breast cancer. The sample consisted of blood. The J gene is TRBJ1-2, the V gene TRBV5-4; the D gene is possibly TRBD1 (6 bases). The CDR3: CASSSGTNGVYTF. The DNA of the CDR3 is TGTGCCAGCAGCTCCGGGACAAATGGTGTCTACACCTTC.